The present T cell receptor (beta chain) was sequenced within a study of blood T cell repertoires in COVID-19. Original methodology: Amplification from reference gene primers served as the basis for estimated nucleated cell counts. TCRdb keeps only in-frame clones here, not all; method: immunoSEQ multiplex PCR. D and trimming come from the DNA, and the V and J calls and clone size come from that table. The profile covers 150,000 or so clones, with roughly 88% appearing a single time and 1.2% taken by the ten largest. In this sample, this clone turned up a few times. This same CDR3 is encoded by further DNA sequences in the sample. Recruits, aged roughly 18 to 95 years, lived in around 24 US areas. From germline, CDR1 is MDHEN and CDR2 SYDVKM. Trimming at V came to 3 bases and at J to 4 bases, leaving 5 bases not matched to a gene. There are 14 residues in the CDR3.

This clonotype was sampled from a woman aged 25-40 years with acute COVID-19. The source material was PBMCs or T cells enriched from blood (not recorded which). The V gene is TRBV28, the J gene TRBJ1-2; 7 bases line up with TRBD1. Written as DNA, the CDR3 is TGTGCCAGCAGTTTCCCCCAGGGGGGCTATGGCTACACCTTC. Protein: CASSFPQGGYGYTF.